This entry concerns a single T cell receptor (beta chain). This table comes from immunoSEQ multiplex PCR, and its TCRdb copy is limited to in-frame clones, with some not included. Among about 99,000 clones listed, about 81% were seen once. This CDR3 is 12 amino acids long. Germline loops: CDR1 SNHLY, CDR2 FYNNEI. The V end lost 4 bases, the J end lost 2 bases, and 6 bases lay between the germline ends. The sample originates from a study of T cell clones after liver transplantation. Study context: TCRbeta sequencing after a pre-transplant mixed lymphocyte reaction identified graft-donor-reactive clones, later tracked in post-transplant blood.

Source: CD4+ T cells from blood, taken around 44 months after liver transplant. V gene TRBV2 combines with J gene TRBJ2-7, with a tentative D call TRBD1 (5 bases). The clonotype originates from a human patient who received a liver transplant. These T cells may partly come from the graft donor. The CDR3 loop reads CASSVDTYEQYF. The CDR3 bases are TGTGCCAGCAGTGTGGACACCTACGAGCAGTACTTC.